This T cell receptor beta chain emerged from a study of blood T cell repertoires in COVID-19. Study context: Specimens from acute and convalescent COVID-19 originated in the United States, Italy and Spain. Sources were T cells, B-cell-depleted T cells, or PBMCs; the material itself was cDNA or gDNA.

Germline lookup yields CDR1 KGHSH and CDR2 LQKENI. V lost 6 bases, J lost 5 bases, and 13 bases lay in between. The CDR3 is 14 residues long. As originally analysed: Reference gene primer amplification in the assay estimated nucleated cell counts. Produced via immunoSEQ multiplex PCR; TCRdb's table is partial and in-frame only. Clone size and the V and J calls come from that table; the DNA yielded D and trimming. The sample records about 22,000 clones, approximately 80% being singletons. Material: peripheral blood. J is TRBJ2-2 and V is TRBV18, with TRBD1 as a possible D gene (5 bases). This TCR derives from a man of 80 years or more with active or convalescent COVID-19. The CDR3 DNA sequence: TGTGCCAGCTCGCCTCTGGGGCTAACCGGGGAGCTGTTTTTT. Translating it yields CASSPLGLTGELFF.